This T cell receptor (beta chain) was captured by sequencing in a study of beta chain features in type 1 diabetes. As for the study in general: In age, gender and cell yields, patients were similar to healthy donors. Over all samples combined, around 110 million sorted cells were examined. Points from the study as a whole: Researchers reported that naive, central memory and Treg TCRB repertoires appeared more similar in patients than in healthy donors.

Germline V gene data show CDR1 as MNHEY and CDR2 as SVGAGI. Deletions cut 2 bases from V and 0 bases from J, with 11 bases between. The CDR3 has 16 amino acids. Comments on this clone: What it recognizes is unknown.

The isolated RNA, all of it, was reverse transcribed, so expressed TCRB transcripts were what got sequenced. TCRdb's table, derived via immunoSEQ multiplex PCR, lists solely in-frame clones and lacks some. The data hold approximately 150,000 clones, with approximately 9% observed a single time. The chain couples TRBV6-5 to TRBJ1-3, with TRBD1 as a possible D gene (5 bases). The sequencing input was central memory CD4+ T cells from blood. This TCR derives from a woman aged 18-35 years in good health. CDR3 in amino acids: CASSYNRPSSGNTIYF. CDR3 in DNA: TGTGCCAGCAGTTACAACAGGCCTAGCTCTGGAAACACCATATATTTT.